These 8 T cell receptor beta chains originate from one sample sequenced in a study of T cell repertoires in cytomegalovirus infection. These receptors are not linked to any known antigen. TCRdb re-derived calls from the reads in MiXCR, one entry per CDR3 protein. Here the sample spans more than 20,000 distinct CDR3 sequences, approximately 24% being singletons. Sequenced material: CD8+ T cells from cultured PBMCs, taken from culture after CMV antigen stimulation. All receptors come from a human donor in good health (CMV status not recorded). Some clones in this sample may be carry-over from other donors' samples.

Many counts were recorded for this clonotype. The V and J genes are TRBV11-2 and TRBJ1-1; 7 positions match TRBD1. The germline CDR1 and CDR2 sequences are SGHAT and FQNNGV. The CDR3 covers 13 residues. Unmatched junction bases numbered 5, after V lost 8 bases and J lost 2 bases. The CDR3 sequence is CASRRGLNTEAFF. The CDR3 region has the DNA TGTGCCAGCCGGAGGGGGCTCAACACTGAAGCTTTCTTT. Variable domain in full (rest from reference TRBV11-2 and TRBJ1-1): EAGVAQSPRYKIIEKRQSVAFWCNPISGHATLYWYQQILGQGPKLLIQFQNNGVVDDSQLPKDRFSAERLKGVDSTLKIQPAKLEDSAVYLCASRRGLNTEAFFGQGTRLTVV.

This clonotype was seen only a few times. This rearrangement joins TRBV28 to TRBJ1-1; the D gene is possibly TRBD1 (5 bases). The CDR3 runs to 16 residues. V lost 3 bases and J lost 1, with 15 bases in between. Germline V gene sequence: CDR1 MDHEN, CDR2 SYDVKM. For the CDR3, the DNA is TGTGCCAGCAGTTTTGCCCCGGGACGCAGGAACACTGAAGCTTTCTTT. Translation gives CASSFAPGRRNTEAFF.

This clonotype was found many times. The chain couples TRBV4-3 to TRBJ2-7, with no clear D. The CDR3 sequence is 15 residues long. Trimming removed 0 bases at V and 3 bases at J, with 12 bases between. Germline CDR1 LGHNA, CDR2 YSLEER. The CDR3 DNA reads TGCGCCAGCAGCCAAGATTTTTCTAGTCTCTACGAGCAGTACTTC. It translates to CASSQDFSSLYEQYF.

The chain couples TRBV4-1 to TRBJ1-1; 7 positions agree with TRBD1. Trimming removed 5 bases from V and 0 bases from J; junction bases left unmatched: 3. The CDR3 totals 14 residues. Germline V gene data show CDR1 as MGHRA and CDR2 as YSYEKL. CDR3 nucleotides: TGCGCCAGCAGCTATGGGACAGTGAACACTGAAGCTTTCTTT. It specifies CASSYGTVNTEAFF.

The chain carries TRBV11-2 and TRBJ2-3; TRBD2 matches at 8 bases. Germline V gene sequence: CDR1 SGHAT, CDR2 FQNNGV. The trim removed 3 bases at V and 4 bases at J, leaving 6 bases unmatched. The CDR3 spans 15 residues. This CDR3 reads CASSFGGGPPDTQYF. As DNA, the CDR3 is TGTGCCAGCAGCTTCGGCGGGGGGCCCCCAGATACGCAGTATTTT. Using reference TRBV11-2 and TRBJ2-3 for the parts outside the CDR3, the full variable domain is EAGVAQSPRYKIIEKRQSVAFWCNPISGHATLYWYQQILGQGPKLLIQFQNNGVVDDSQLPKDRFSAERLKGVDSTLKIQPAKLEDSAVYLCASSFGGGPPDTQYFGPGTRLTVL.

This clonotype was counted between two and nine times. The chain combines TRBV12-3 or TRBV12-4 with TRBJ2-1; D is unresolved. The V gene lost 3 bases and the J gene lost 9 bases, with 9 bases spanning the gap. The CDR3 sequence is 12 residues long. The CDR3 DNA is TGTGCCAGCAGTTTGATTGGCGTTGAGCAGTTCTTC. It translates to CASSLIGVEQFF.

This clonotype was found a few times. The chain is built from TRBV29-1 and TRBJ1-2; the match to TRBD1 covers 10 bases. Germline V gene sequence: CDR1 SQVTM, CDR2 ANQGSEA. The CDR3 totals 15 residues. V dropped 6 bases and J dropped 4; count of bases not matched to a gene: 11. The CDR3 nucleotides are TGCAGCGTCTCCACGACAGGGGGCGCCGGCTATGGCTACACCTTC. As protein: CSVSTTGGAGYGYTF.

The J gene is TRBJ2-4, the V gene TRBV7-6, with D perhaps TRBD2 (6 bases). CDR1 is SGHVS, CDR2 FNYEAQ, per germline. The CDR3 consists of 16 residues. V shed 0 bases and J shed 1 base, with 10 bases lying between them. CDR3 coding DNA: TGTGCCAGCAGCTTAGCGACGGGAGTGGCCAAAAACATTCAGTACTTC. Amino acids: CASSLATGVAKNIQYF.